These T cell receptor beta chains were read from a single sample in a study of sequential checkpoint blockade in melanoma. Data came from immunoSEQ multiplex PCR; TCRdb stores just in-frame clones and leaves some out. The table records fewer than 7,000 clones, roughly two fifths of them present only once. The sample consisted of tumor tissue (inferred from file names), taken from a patient given nivolumab and ipilimumab in sequence. These receptors all come from a human donor with melanoma. The CDR3 runs from the conserved cysteine through the conserved F or W. The D gene is left open where the match is weak. Some rows have no size entry. The others give once, few or many, or a class for an expanded clone.

size: few
D: -
V: TRBV6-4
J: TRBJ1-2
CDR3: CAISGATETNNYGYTF
DNA: TGTGCCATCAGTGGGGCTACAGAGACTAATAACTATGGCTACACCTTC

size: medium-sized
D: TRBD1
V: TRBV11-3
J: TRBJ2-1
CDR3: CASSLGDRAAEQFF
DNA: TGTGCCAGCAGCTTAGGGGACAGGGCGGCTGAGCAGTTCTTC

size: few
D: TRBD2
V: TRBV6-8
J: TRBJ2-3
CDR3: CASGSVGSGWDTQYF
DNA: TGTGCCAGCGGCTCCGTGGGTAGCGGGTGGGATACGCAGTATTTT

size: -
D: TRBD2
V: TRBV30
J: TRBJ2-7
CDR3: CAWSVVRGLAFSEQYF
DNA: TGTGCCTGGAGTGTAGTAAGGGGACTAGCGTTCTCCGAGCAGTACTTC

size: -
D: TRBD1
V: TRBV11-3
J: TRBJ2-3
CDR3: CASSPRTGDTDTQYF
DNA: TGTGCCAGCAGCCCGCGGACAGGAGACACAGATACGCAGTATTTT

size: -
D: TRBD2
V: TRBV6-8
J: TRBJ2-3
CDR3: CAISRTSGDTQYF
DNA: TGTGCCATCAGTAGGACTAGCGGAGATACGCAGTATTTT

size: -
D: -
V: TRBV11-3
J: TRBJ2-3
CDR3: CASSLVSGFSRADTQYF
DNA: TGTGCCAGCAGCTTAGTTAGCGGCTTCTCGAGGGCAGATACGCAGTATTTT

size: few
D: -
V: TRBV14
J: TRBJ2-7
CDR3: CASSTTGVRQYF
DNA: TGTGCCAGCAGCACGACAGGTGTGCGGCAGTACTTC

size: -
D: -
V: TRBV1
J: TRBJ2-1
CDR3: CASSQAEGTNDNEQFF
DNA: TGCGCCAGCAGCCAGGCCGAAGGGACGAACGACAATGAGCAGTTCTTC

size: few
D: TRBD1
V: TRBV5-1
J: TRBJ2-2
CDR3: CASSLQGQGPNTGELFF
DNA: TGCGCCAGCAGCCTCCAAGGACAGGGACCGAACACCGGGGAGCTGTTTTTT

size: -
D: -
V: TRBV15
J: TRBJ1-2
CDR3: CATSRDRRAAYGYTF
DNA: TGTGCCACCAGCAGAGATAGGCGGGCAGCCTATGGCTACACCTTC

size: -
D: TRBD1
V: TRBV7-6
J: TRBJ2-5
CDR3: CASSLNRGFQETQYF
DNA: TGTGCCAGCAGCTTGAACAGGGGGTTTCAAGAGACCCAGTACTTC

size: -
D: -
V: TRBV18
J: TRBJ1-2
CDR3: CASSPLTNYGYTF
DNA: TGTGCCAGCTCACCATTGACTAACTATGGCTACACCTTC

size: medium-sized
D: TRBD1
V: TRBV28
J: TRBJ1-2
CDR3: CASSLRDARGSRGYTF
DNA: TGTGCCAGCAGCCTTCGTGATGCCAGGGGGTCGCGGGGCTACACCTTC

size: -
D: -
V: TRBV2
J: TRBJ1-3
CDR3: CASSLQGNTIYF
DNA: TGTGCCAGCAGTTTACAGGGAAACACCATATATTTT

size: few
D: -
V: TRBV5-1
J: TRBJ2-2
CDR3: CASSGRGTNTGELFF
DNA: TGCGCCAGCAGTGGGAGGGGGACGAACACCGGGGAGCTGTTTTTT

size: -
D: -
V: TRBV30
J: TRBJ2-7
CDR3: CAWASSGREQYF
DNA: TGTGCCTGGGCATCCTCCGGGCGCGAGCAGTACTTC

size: -
D: -
V: TRBV29-1
J: TRBJ2-7
CDR3: CSVTTQLSYEQYF
DNA: TGCAGCGTGACCACTCAGTTATCCTACGAGCAGTACTTC

size: -
D: -
V: TRBV30
J: TRBJ1-1
CDR3: CAWSAYQSNTEAFF
DNA: TGTGCCTGGAGTGCTTATCAGAGCAACACTGAAGCTTTCTTT

size: -
D: -
V: TRBV30
J: TRBJ1-5
CDR3: CAWSKGENQPQHF
DNA: TGTGCCTGGAGTAAAGGGGAAAATCAGCCCCAGCATTTT

size: -
D: TRBD1
V: TRBV5-1
J: TRBJ2-3
CDR3: CASSLGDRPTDTQYF
DNA: TGCGCCAGCAGTCTTGGGGACAGACCAACAGATACGCAGTATTTT

size: few
D: -
V: TRBV6-8
J: TRBJ2-7
CDR3: CASSPSPSGEQYF
DNA: TGTGCCAGCAGTCCATCCCCTTCCGGCGAGCAGTACTTC

size: few
D: -
V: TRBV7-5
J: TRBJ2-7
CDR3: CASSLSSGAYEQYF
DNA: TGTGCCAGCAGCTTGTCTAGCGGAGCATACGAGCAGTACTTC

size: medium-sized
D: -
V: TRBV6-8
J: TRBJ1-2
CDR3: CASSPTSNYGYTF
DNA: TGTGCCAGCAGTCCGACATCTAACTATGGCTACACCTTC

size: -
D: TRBD1
V: TRBV5-1
J: TRBJ2-7
CDR3: CASSYMTGNYEQYF
DNA: TGCGCCAGCAGCTATATGACAGGGAACTACGAGCAGTACTTC

size: few
D: -
V: TRBV6-8
J: TRBJ1-2
CDR3: CASSGTGLYGYTF
DNA: TGTGCCAGCAGTGGAACAGGGCTCTATGGCTACACCTTC

size: -
D: -
V: TRBV19
J: TRBJ1-3
CDR3: CASSTRASSGNTIYF
DNA: TGTGCCAGTAGTACCAGGGCCAGCTCTGGAAACACCATATATTTT

size: -
D: -
V: TRBV18
J: TRBJ1-3
CDR3: CASSPPQEIRSGNTIYF
DNA: TGTGCCAGCTCACCACCGCAGGAGATACGCTCTGGAAACACCATATATTTT

size: -
D: -
V: TRBV18
J: TRBJ2-4
CDR3: CASSPRHGWYRAKNIQYF
DNA: TGTGCCAGCTCACCACGGCATGGTTGGTACAGGGCCAAAAACATTCAGTACTTC

size: few
D: -
V: TRBV15
J: TRBJ1-1
CDR3: CATSQETRGYTEAFF
DNA: TGTGCCACCAGCCAAGAGACTAGGGGTTACACTGAAGCTTTCTTT

size: -
D: -
V: TRBV18
J: TRBJ1-5
CDR3: CASSPRSRVGNQPQHF
DNA: TGTGCCAGCTCACCACGTTCAAGGGTCGGCAATCAGCCCCAGCATTTT

size: -
D: TRBD2
V: TRBV28
J: TRBJ2-1
CDR3: CASSFSASGSLKGYNEQFF
DNA: TGTGCCAGCAGTTTTAGTGCTAGCGGGAGCTTAAAAGGATACAATGAGCAGTTCTTC

size: -
D: -
V: TRBV11-3
J: TRBJ1-4
CDR3: CASSLLGVDNEKLFF
DNA: TGTGCCAGCAGCCTACTCGGGGTCGATAATGAAAAACTGTTTTTT

size: once
D: TRBD1
V: TRBV5-1
J: TRBJ2-5
CDR3: CASSMRTGEETQYF
DNA: TGCGCCAGCAGCATGCGGACAGGGGAAGAGACCCAGTACTTC

size: -
D: -
V: TRBV19
J: TRBJ2-1
CDR3: CASSLQGNEQFF
DNA: TGTGCCAGTAGTCTTCAGGGCAATGAGCAGTTCTTC

size: -
D: -
V: TRBV19
J: TRBJ1-5
CDR3: CASSIEEGNQPQHF
DNA: TGTGCCAGTAGTATAGAGGAAGGAAATCAGCCCCAGCATTTT

size: medium-sized
D: TRBD1
V: TRBV28
J: TRBJ2-2
CDR3: CASKDRATGELFF
DNA: TGTGCCAGCAAGGACAGGGCTACCGGGGAGCTGTTTTTT

size: -
D: -
V: TRBV18
J: TRBJ2-4
CDR3: CASSPAGAKNIQYF
DNA: TGTGCCAGCTCACCGGCAGGGGCCAAAAACATTCAGTACTTC

size: few
D: -
V: TRBV7-6
J: TRBJ2-3
CDR3: CASSLQTIGASTDTQYF
DNA: TGTGCCAGCAGCTTACAGACTATCGGTGCCTCCACAGATACGCAGTATTTT

size: -
D: -
V: TRBV5-1
J: TRBJ1-4
CDR3: CATSRGDATNEKLFF
DNA: TGCGCCACCAGTCGCGGAGACGCAACTAATGAAAAACTGTTTTTT

size: few
D: -
V: TRBV30
J: TRBJ2-7
CDR3: CAWSSGRVLFPYEQYF
DNA: TGTGCCTGGAGTTCTGGCAGGGTCCTTTTCCCCTACGAGCAGTACTTC